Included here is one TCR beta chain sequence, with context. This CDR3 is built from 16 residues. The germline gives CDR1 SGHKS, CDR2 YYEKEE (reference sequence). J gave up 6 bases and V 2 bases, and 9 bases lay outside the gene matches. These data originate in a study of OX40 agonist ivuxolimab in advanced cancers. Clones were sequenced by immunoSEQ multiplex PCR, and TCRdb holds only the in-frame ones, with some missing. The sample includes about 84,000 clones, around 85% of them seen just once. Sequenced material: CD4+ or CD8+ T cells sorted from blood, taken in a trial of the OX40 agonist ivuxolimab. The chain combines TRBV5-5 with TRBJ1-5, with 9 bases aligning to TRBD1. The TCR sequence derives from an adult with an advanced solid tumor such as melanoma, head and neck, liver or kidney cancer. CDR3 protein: CASSLDYRGQSQPQHF. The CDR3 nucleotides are TGTGCCAGCAGCTTAGACTACAGGGGGCAAAGTCAGCCCCAGCATTTT.